Following are 4 T cell receptor beta chains from one sample sequenced in a study of breast tumors, draining lymph nodes, adjacent tissues. Samples came from axillary lymph nodes draining the breast cancer. A single record per CDR3 protein comes from TCRdb applying MiXCR to the multiplex PCR reads. Of about 270,000 distinct CDR3 sequences detected, under 35% appear once; the ten largest clones hold about 1%. Sequencing input: axillary lymph node tissue. The receptors stem from a female donor with breast cancer. Some clones in this sample may be carry-over from other donors' samples.

The rearrangement uses TRBV18 and TRBJ1-2, with 9 bases aligning to TRBD1. The V gene end was trimmed by 3 bases and the J gene end by 7 bases; junction bases not matched to a gene: 3. The CDR3 runs 13 residues. CDR1 is KGHSH and CDR2 is LQKENI in the germline V gene. The CDR3 bases are TGTGCCAGCTCACCGAGGACAGGGGTTGGCTACACCTTC. Residues: CASSPRTGVGYTF. Complete variable domain (other parts from reference TRBV18 and TRBJ1-2): NAGVMQNPRHLVRRRGQEARLRCSPMKGHSHVYWYRQLPEEGLKFMVYLQKENIIDESGMPKERFSAEFPKEGPSILRIQQVVRGDSAAYFCASSPRTGVGYTFGSGTRLTVV.

Comment on this clonotype: Being one base from a much bigger clone, this may be a read error. The rearrangement links TRBV6-5 to TRBJ2-7; 9 nucleotides line up with TRBD2. The CDR3 has 16 residues. Germline lookup yields CDR1 MNHEY and CDR2 SVGAGI. CDR3 amino acids: CAGSYSRLAEIYEQYF. In DNA, the CDR3 is TGTGCCGGCAGTTACTCCCGACTAGCGGAAATCTACGAGCAGTACTTC.

This clonotype was seen at least ten times. The V gene is TRBV11-2, the J gene TRBJ2-5; D remains ambiguous. This CDR3 is built from 12 residues. Germline V lookup: CDR1 SGHAT, CDR2 FQNNGV. V was clipped by 5 bases and J by 5 bases, with 9 bases between them. The CDR3 loop is CASSPNVETQYF. CDR3 nucleotide sequence: TGTGCCAGCAGCCCGAATGTGGAGACCCAGTACTTC.

The J gene is TRBJ2-3, the V gene TRBV20-1; 7 bases are a match to TRBD2. V lost 0 bases to trimming and J lost 11 bases; unmatched junction nucleotides: 14. Germline values: CDR1 DFQATT, CDR2 SNEGSKA (reference sequence). This CDR3 has 15 amino acids. The CDR3 nucleotides read TGCAGTGCTAGAGATCGGCTAGCGGCCTACAATGAGCAGTATTTT. Amino acid sequence: CSARDRLAAYNEQYF.